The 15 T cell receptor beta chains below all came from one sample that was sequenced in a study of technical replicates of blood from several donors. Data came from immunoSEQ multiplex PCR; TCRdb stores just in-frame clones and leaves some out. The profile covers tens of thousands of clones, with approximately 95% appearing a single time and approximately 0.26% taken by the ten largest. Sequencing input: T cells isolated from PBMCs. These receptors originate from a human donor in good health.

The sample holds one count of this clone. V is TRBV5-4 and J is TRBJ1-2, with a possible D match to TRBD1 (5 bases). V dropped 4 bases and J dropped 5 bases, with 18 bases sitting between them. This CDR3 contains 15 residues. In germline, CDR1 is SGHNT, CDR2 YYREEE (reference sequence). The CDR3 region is CASSHRAGGRYGYTF. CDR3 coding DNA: TGTGCCAGCAGCCACCGGGCGGGGGGTAGGTATGGCTACACCTTC.

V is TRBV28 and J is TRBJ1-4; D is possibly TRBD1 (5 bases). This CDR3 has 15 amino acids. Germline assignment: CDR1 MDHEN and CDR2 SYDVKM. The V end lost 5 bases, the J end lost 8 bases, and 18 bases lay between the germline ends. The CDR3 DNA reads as TGTGCCAGCAGTAACAGGCGGCAGGGTGGGGAAAAACTGTTTTTT. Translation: CASSNRRQGGEKLFF.

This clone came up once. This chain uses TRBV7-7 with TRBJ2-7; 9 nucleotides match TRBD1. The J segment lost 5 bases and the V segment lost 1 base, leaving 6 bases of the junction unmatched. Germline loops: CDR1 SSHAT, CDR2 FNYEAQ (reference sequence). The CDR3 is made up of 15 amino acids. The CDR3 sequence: CASSLDSGQGNEQYF. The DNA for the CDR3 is TGTGCCAGCAGCTTAGATTCGGGACAGGGCAACGAGCAGTACTTC.

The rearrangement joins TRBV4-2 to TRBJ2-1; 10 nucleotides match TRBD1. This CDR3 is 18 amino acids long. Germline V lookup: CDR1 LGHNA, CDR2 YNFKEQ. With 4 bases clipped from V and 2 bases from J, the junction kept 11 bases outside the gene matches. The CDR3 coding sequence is TGTGCCAGCAGCCCGCTAGACTCCGGGACAGGGGCCTACAATGAGCAGTTCTTC. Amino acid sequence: CASSPLDSGTGAYNEQFF.

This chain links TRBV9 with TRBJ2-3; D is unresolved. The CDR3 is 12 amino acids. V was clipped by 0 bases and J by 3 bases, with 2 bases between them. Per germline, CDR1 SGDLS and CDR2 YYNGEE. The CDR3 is CASSVATDTQYF. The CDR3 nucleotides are TGTGCCAGCAGCGTAGCAACAGATACGCAGTATTTT.

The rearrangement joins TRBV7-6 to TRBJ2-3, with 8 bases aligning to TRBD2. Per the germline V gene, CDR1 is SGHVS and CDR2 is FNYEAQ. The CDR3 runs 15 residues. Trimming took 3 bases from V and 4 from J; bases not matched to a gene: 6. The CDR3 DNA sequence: TGTGCCAGCAGCTTCTCGGGAGGGGGGGCAGATACGCAGTATTTT. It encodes CASSFSGGGADTQYF. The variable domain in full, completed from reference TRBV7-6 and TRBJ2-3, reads GAGVSQSPRYKVTKRGQDVALRCDPISGHVSLYWYRQALGQGPEFLTYFNYEAQQDKSGLPNDRFSAERPEGSISTLTIQRTEQRDSAMYRCASSFSGGGADTQYFGPGTRLTVL.

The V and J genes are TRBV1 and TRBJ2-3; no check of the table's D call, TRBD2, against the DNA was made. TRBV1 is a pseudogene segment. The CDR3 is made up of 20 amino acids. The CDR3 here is CTSSQDPGLAGGPKTDTQYF. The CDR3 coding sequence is TGCACCAGCAGCCAAGACCCCGGACTAGCGGGAGGGCCTAAGACAGATACGCAGTATTTT.

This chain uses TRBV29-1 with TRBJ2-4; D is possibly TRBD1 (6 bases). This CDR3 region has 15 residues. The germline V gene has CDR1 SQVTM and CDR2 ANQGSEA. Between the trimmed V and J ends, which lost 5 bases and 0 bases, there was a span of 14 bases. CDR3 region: CSVTGTHLAKNIQYF. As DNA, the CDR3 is TGCAGCGTTACCGGGACACACCTAGCCAAAAACATTCAGTACTTC.

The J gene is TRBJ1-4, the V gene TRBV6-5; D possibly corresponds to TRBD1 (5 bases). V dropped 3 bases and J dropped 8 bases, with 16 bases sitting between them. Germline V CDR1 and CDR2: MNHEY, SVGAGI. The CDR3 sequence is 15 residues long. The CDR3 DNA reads TGTGCCAGCAGTTATTCTGGGGCGGTGGGGGAAAAACTGTTTTTT. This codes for CASSYSGAVGEKLFF.

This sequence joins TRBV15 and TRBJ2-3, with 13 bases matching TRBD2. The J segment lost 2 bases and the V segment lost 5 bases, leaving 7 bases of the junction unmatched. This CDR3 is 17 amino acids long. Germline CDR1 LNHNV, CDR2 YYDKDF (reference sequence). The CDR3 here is CATSWGLAGTYTDTQYF. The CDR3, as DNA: TGTGCCACCAGCTGGGGACTAGCGGGGACGTACACAGATACGCAGTATTTT.

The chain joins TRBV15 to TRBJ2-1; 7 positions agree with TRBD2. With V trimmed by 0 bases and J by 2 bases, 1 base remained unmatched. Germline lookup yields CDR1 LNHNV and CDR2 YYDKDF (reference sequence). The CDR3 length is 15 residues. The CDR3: CATSREGGPYNEQFF. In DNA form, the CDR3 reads TGTGCCACCAGCAGAGAGGGAGGGCCCTACAATGAGCAGTTCTTC.

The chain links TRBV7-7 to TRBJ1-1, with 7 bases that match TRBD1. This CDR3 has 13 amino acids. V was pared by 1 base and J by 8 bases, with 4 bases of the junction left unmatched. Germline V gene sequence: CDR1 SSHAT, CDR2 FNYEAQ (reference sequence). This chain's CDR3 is CASSLDRGGEAFF. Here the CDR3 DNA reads TGTGCCAGCAGCTTAGACAGGGGCGGAGAAGCTTTCTTT. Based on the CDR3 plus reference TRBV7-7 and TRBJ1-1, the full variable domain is GAGVSQSPRYKVTKRGQDVTLRCDPISSHATLYWYQQALGQGPEFLTYFNYEAQPDKSGLPSDRFSAERPEGSISTLTIQRTEQRDSAMYRCASSLDRGGEAFFGQGTRLTVV.

CDR3 in amino acids: CASSFSGTGGSGNTIYF. CDR3 nucleotide sequence: TGTGCCAGCAGCTTCTCCGGGACAGGAGGCTCTGGAAACACCATATATTTT. This rearrangement joins TRBV7-2 to TRBJ1-3; 8 bases fit TRBD1. This CDR3 spans 17 amino acids. Germline loops: CDR1 SGHTA, CDR2 FQGNSA. J was trimmed by 0 bases and V by 3 bases; bases with no gene match: 7.

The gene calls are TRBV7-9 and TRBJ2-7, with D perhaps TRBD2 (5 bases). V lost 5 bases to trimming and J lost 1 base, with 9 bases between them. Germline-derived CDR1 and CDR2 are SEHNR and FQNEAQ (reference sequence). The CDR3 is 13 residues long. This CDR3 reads CASSIGLSYEQYF. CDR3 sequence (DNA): TGTGCCAGCAGCATAGGACTTTCCTACGAGCAGTACTTC.

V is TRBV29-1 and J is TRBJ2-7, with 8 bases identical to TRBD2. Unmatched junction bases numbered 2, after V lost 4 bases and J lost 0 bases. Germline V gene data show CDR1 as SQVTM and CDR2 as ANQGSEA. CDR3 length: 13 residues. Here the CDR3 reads CSVGGRSSYEQYF. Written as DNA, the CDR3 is TGCAGCGTTGGCGGGAGGAGCTCCTACGAGCAGTACTTC.